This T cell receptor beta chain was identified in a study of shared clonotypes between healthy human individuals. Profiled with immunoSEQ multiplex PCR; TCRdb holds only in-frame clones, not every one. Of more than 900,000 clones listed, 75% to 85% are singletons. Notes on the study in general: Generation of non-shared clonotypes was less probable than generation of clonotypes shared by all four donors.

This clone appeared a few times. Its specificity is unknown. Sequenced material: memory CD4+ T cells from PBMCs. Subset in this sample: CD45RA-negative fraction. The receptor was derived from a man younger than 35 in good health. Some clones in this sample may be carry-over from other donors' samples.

CDR3 sequence reads: CASIEDGRMNTEAFF. The CDR3 DNA follows: TGTGCCAGCATTGAAGACGGACGCATGAACACTGAAGCTTTCTTT. The chain combines TRBV7-9 with TRBJ1-1, with D uncertain. Trimming removed 7 bases from V and 0 bases from J, with 15 bases in between. The CDR3 is 15 amino acids. Looked up from germline, CDR1 is SEHNR and CDR2 is FQNEAQ (reference sequence).